The sequence of this T cell receptor (beta chain) was determined in a study of a mutant IDH1 vaccine in newly diagnosed glioma. In the study overall: Most had both radiotherapy and temozolomide beforehand; others had only one. Findings of the study overall: Among all patients, vaccine-induced immune responses occurred in roughly 93%.

Stated time point: week 35, safety follow-up. Vaccine doses each comprised 300 ug of mutant IDH1 20-mer peptide, with topical imiquimod. Scheduled for weeks 1, 3, 5, 7, 11, 15, 19 and 23, eight vaccinations were given to patients. For this clone: Its target is unknown.

There are 14 residues in the CDR3. The junction had 8 bases not matched to a gene; V was cut back by 0 bases and J by 12 bases. Germline CDR1 SGHAT, CDR2 FQNNGV. Produced via immunoSEQ multiplex PCR; TCRdb's table is partial and in-frame only. There are 50,000 to 70,000 clones in the sample; approximately 81% occur only once, and about 4.2% lies in the top ten. The source material was PBMCs, sampled from a glioma patient whose treatment included an IDH1 peptide vaccine. This chain joins TRBV11-2 and TRBJ1-2; 9 nucleotides line up with TRBD1. This receptor was obtained from a man aged 25-40 years with glioma. This CDR3 is CASSLEGTGMTHTF. The CDR3, as DNA: TGTGCCAGCAGCTTAGAAGGGACAGGGATGACCCACACCTTC.